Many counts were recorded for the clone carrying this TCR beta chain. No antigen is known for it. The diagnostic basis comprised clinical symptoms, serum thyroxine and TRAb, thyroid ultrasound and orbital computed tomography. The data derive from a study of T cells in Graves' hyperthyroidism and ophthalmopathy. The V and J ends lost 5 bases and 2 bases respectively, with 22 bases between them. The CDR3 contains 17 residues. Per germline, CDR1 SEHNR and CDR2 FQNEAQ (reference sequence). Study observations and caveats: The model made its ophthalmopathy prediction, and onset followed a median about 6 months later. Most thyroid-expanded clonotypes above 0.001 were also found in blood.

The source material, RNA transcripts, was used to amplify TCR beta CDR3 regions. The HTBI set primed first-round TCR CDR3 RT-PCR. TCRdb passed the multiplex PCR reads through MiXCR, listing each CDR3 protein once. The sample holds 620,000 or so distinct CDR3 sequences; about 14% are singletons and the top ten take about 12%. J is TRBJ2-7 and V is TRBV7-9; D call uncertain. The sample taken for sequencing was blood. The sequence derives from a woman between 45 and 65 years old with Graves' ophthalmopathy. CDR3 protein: CASSLRLKSYGPYEQYF. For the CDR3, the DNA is TGTGCCAGCAGCCTACGTCTTAAGTCGTATGGTCCCTACGAGCAGTACTTC.